This T cell receptor (beta chain) was sequenced during a study of cytomegalovirus exposure and HLA in healthy donors (dated by TCRdb to about 2017). As for the study more broadly: In an earlier analysis of fewer than 750 of the donors, 276 Gb of sequence data and 95 million to 130 million unique TCR beta sequences from 150 million to 200 million T cells were reported. Donor age, sex, ethnicity and CMV serostatus were compiled together with the repertoire data. Rather than using new phenotypic data, the later analysis identified candidate immune exposures from TCR beta sequences and from how often those sequences occurred across donors. An earlier analysis of around 580 of the donors used high-throughput TCR beta sequencing to judge whether each TCR beta V gene segment behaved as functional or pseudogenic. HLA typing covered class I and class II loci at four-digit resolution. Because of strong linkage in the cohort, five DR-DQ haplotypes were treated as single units for association and clustering. Along with the roughly 700-subject first cohort, a separate validation cohort of some 130 different subjects was used. Typing coverage differed by locus: A, B, C, DRB1 and DQB1 were typed in about 629-640 donors, DQA1 in 522, DPA1 in approximately 610, and DPB1 in just under 490. Genome-wide SNP genotypes for about three fifths of the roughly 670 donors were used in a later genetic analysis, which treated that subset as a discovery cohort. Among a few hundred genotyped donors of the cohort, an average of around 240,000 unique TCR beta nucleotide sequences were sequenced per donor, roughly 20% of them non-productive. The aim of the study was to test whether cataloging public T cell receptors could identify signatures of past pathogen exposure. In a later analysis, previously published TCR beta repertoires from more than 500 donors were re-analyzed and high-resolution HLA genotyping was added so that TCR occurrence patterns could be studied. An early release covering some 640 HLA-typed donors comprised about 290 gigabases of sequencing data and approximately 85 million unique TCR sequences. Among the roughly 390 genotyped donors, about 85% belonged to the genetic ancestry cluster associated with self-reported Caucasian donors. High-throughput TCR immunosequencing, statistical association of individual TCRs with disease status, and machine learning were combined to predict cytomegalovirus infection status. The study profiled the T cell repertoires of under 850 subjects by immunosequencing and related them to cytomegalovirus serostatus. All discovery cohort repertoires had been generated using a single sequencing platform.

Library generation was performed with the immunoSEQ multiplex PCR assay. A mixture of 60 forward primers for TCR Vbeta segments and 13 reverse primers for TCR Jbeta segments was used in the multiplex PCR. The CDR3 region of rearranged TCR beta genes was amplified from genomic DNA by a multiplex PCR assay. On the Illumina HiSeq System, the amplified TCR beta libraries were sequenced as 87-base-pair reads. The study's processing was this. In a later analysis, 70 million to 95 million unique TCR beta chains were counted across the approximately 670 repertoires, and roughly 11 million of these chains were shared by at least two donors. A nearest-neighbor algorithm error-corrected the raw reads and collapsed the reads into unique sequences, merging closely related sequences to remove PCR and sequencing errors. To assign V, D and J gene segments, CDR3 sequences were aligned to IMGT reference sequences. Each retained sequence needed at least a six-nucleotide match to both a V gene segment and a J gene segment. Rearrangements were classified as productive when the CDR3 lacked stop codons and remained in frame with V and J, and all other rearrangements were classified as non-productive. CDR3 was defined by IMGT convention, running from the second conserved V-encoded cysteine to the conserved J-encoded phenylalanine. The earlier analysis of 587 of the donors excluded sequences that lacked an unambiguous match to a single V gene segment. An earlier analysis of a few hundred of the donors called V segments functional above 56.7% productive rearrangements and segregating when the between-donor standard deviation exceeded 5%. A statistical classification framework was built for diagnosing cytomegalovirus status from the catalog of TCR beta chain sequences. V and J gene assignment, in a later analysis, came from comparing TCR nucleotide sequences with IMGT/GENE-DB human TR gene sequences. A later analysis assigned CDR3 sequences and most-parsimonious VDJ recombination scenarios with the TCRdist pipeline. In a later analysis, each TCR beta chain was defined by its CDR3 amino acid sequence together with its V-gene family, and reads lacking a unique V-gene family were excluded. To address suspected cross-contamination and a sequencing artifact, a later analysis removed roughly 640 highly shared, low-generation-probability nucleotide sequences. For each public chain, a later analysis derived a clonal expansion index from normalized ranks of inferred template counts within each repertoire. In a later analysis, generation probabilities were computed using a VDJ recombination model fitted to out-of-frame rearrangements, and the results were checked against IGoR. Hypergeometric tests were used in a later analysis to score TCR-TCR, TCR-HLA and TCR-CMV co-occurrence, with a repertoire-size bias correction applied to the TCR pairs. In a later analysis, false discovery rates were estimated by permuting HLA or CMV assignments 20 times. In a later analysis, co-occurring TCRs were grouped using DBSCAN, and TCRdist sequence similarity was added for clustering within HLA-allele-positive subsets. For co-occurrence clustering, repertoires with fewer than 30,000 or more than 120,000 public chains were excluded, along with several repertoires with anomalous nucleotide sharing. In TCRdb, the immuneACCESS table is reduced to in-frame sequences with V and J assigned. These tables do not hold every clone; where another copy was compared, an unresolved V gene accounts for under half, and the others remain unexplained. That table supplies the V and J calls and clone size; D and trimming were determined from the DNA. This sample holds about 99,000 clones; over 9% were observed only once. Approximately 6% of the sample rests with the top ten.

The paper's findings and limits, for the study overall: In this cohort, only TCR beta chains were sequenced, and detectable features were limited by the absence of alpha or paired-chain data. A later analysis found that TCR association rates varied across HLA loci, with DRB1 alleles showing the most associated TCRs and HLA-C alleles the fewest. Across donors, most TCR sequences were observed very rarely, whereas some public TCRs were present in many individuals. Cytomegalovirus status was reported to be diagnosed by the classifier with high specificity and sensitivity in both the original and validation cohorts. At a false discovery rate of 0.05, a later analysis linked fewer than 20,000 TCR beta sequences to specific HLA alleles. Presence/absence analyses assumed roughly uniform sequencing depth across donors, an assumption that may not hold. In a later genetic analysis, fewer N-insertions in productive TCRs were reported among donors in an Asian-associated ancestry cluster than the roughly 700-donor mean. A later analysis found that most CMV-associated TCR beta chains appeared HLA-restricted, with HLA associations seemingly driven largely by CMV exposure. A later analysis reported that several top co-occurrence clusters appeared linked to parvovirus B19, influenza, CMV and Epstein-Barr virus. The authors suggested that the approach could potentially be generalized to other disease states and immunological phenotypes. An earlier analysis of some 590 of the donors showed that most TCR beta V segments appeared in productive rearrangements either about 90% or about 30% of the time, which broadly matched IMGT annotations. Correlated functional status among segregating V segments might be attributable to linkage disequilibrium, but an unknown experimental factor could not be ruled out. In vitro tests confirmed that a few of the cytomegalovirus-associated TCR beta chains recognize cytomegalovirus antigens. A cluster of highly shared sequence variants was judged likely to represent a technical artifact of the sequencing pipeline. Seventeen rarely observed V segments, including chromosome 9 orphons, were excluded from the earlier analysis of some 590 of the donors because counts were too low. When HLA alleles, especially DR and DQ, strongly co-occurred, attributing TCR associations to individual alleles was difficult. In a later analysis, HLA-associated TCR beta chains were found to be more clonally expanded and to have lower generation probabilities than equally common non-associated chains. Because HLA typing was missing for some donors at each locus, association tests included only the typed subset. An association between a missense DCLRE1C variant and V-gene and J-gene trimming of TCR beta chains was found in a later genetic analysis and replicated in an independent cohort. A further reported finding was that TCR beta sequences accurately predicted the HLA-A and HLA-B alleles for most subjects in the first cohort. The study listed 164 TCR beta chains as associated with cytomegalovirus. The only immune exposure information available for the cohort was CMV serostatus.

The cohort consisted of 600 or so healthy bone marrow donors. Cohort members were all nominally healthy when sampled, although unrecorded immune exposures were likely present. The donor tested CMV seropositive and was one of the 289 seropositive cohort members. Every donor gave a peripheral blood sample, and the peripheral blood mononuclear cells from that sample were used for TCR beta sequencing. Genomic DNA extraction from the blood cell samples was performed with the Qiagen DNeasy Blood Extraction Kit. Note on this clone: There is no known antigen for this receptor. No clone much larger than this one lies a single base away; base qualities are absent.

Sequenced input: PBMCs. The sequence derives from a man aged 40-49 years in good health and CMV-seropositive.

Here the CDR3 is given as CSAEGTTEAFF. The bases read TGCAGCGCCGAGGGCACGACTGAAGCTTTCTTT. The rearrangement joined TRBV29-1 to TRBJ1-1, with the identity of the D gene unclear. CDR1 and CDR2 (SQVTM, ANQGSEA) derive from the germline V gene. Cut back by 7 bases and 5 bases, the V and J ends lie 11 bases apart. From cysteine to phenylalanine, the CDR3 is 11 amino acids long. The kept DNA is CDR3 alone, 33 bases in frame from the first base. With the rest looked up from the reference TRBV29-1 and TRBJ1-1 genes rather than sequenced, the full variable domain is SAVISQKPSRDICQRGTSLTIQCQVDSQVTMMFWYRQQPGQSLTLIATANQGSEATYESGFVIDKFPISRPNLTFSTLTVSNMSPEDSSIYLCSAEGTTEAFFGQGTRLTVV.